Each of the 25 T cell receptor beta chains below was sequenced from the same sample in a study of CD8 T cells in Susac syndrome. Random-hexamer reverse transcription was applied to roughly 0.5 to 1 ug RNA. TCRdb fed the immunoSEQ multiplex PCR reads into MiXCR, producing one record per CDR3 protein. The sample holds 150,000 or so distinct CDR3 sequences, 85% to 95% seen once. The material sequenced was CD4+ T cells from PBMCs. The receptors derive from a human donor in good health.

The chain links TRBV29-1 to TRBJ2-7, with D unresolved. CDR1 is SQVTM and CDR2 is ANQGSEA in the germline V gene. This CDR3 comprises 12 residues. V dropped 4 bases and J dropped 2 bases, with 9 bases sitting between them. The DNA for the CDR3 is TGCAGCGTTGGGACGGCTACCTACGAGCAGTACTTC. Translated, it gives CSVGTATYEQYF.

The rearrangement joins TRBV12-3 or TRBV12-4 to TRBJ1-4; TRBD1 might be the D (5 bases). The CDR3 spans 14 residues. With 2 bases removed from V and 7 bases from J, the gap between germline ends came to 11 bases. In DNA, the CDR3 is TGTGCCAGCAGTTTATTAGGGGCTGGTGAAAAACTGTTTTTT. Its protein is CASSLLGAGEKLFF.

The J gene is TRBJ2-5, the V gene TRBV20-1; 9 bases line up with TRBD2. The CDR3 sequence is 14 residues long. Germline V CDR1 and CDR2: DFQATT, SNEGSKA (reference sequence). V trimming: 2 bases; J trimming: 5 bases; junction bases outside the gene matches: 6. The CDR3 reads CSARQTSGSETQYF. The CDR3, as DNA: TGCAGTGCTAGACAGACTAGCGGCAGTGAGACCCAGTACTTC.

This chain uses TRBV27 with TRBJ2-3; 8 positions agree with TRBD1. Germline V lookup: CDR1 MNHEY, CDR2 SMNVEV (reference sequence). This CDR3 has 14 amino acids. J was trimmed by 3 bases and V by 5 bases; bases with no gene match: 4. The CDR3 sequence is CASSLRTGTDTQYF. The CDR3 DNA reads TGTGCCAGCAGTCTCCGGACAGGGACAGATACGCAGTATTTT.

The chain employs TRBV19 and TRBJ1-1; D remains unclear. V lost 5 bases and J lost 5, with 15 bases in between. The germline gives CDR1 LNHDA, CDR2 SQIVND (reference sequence). The CDR3 length is 14 residues. The CDR3 sequence is CASSLFSLGTEAFF. The CDR3 DNA sequence: TGTGCCAGTAGTCTGTTTTCCCTTGGGACTGAAGCTTTCTTT.

The chain recombines TRBV19 with TRBJ1-1, with D perhaps matching TRBD1 (5 bases). The germline V gene has CDR1 LNHDA and CDR2 SQIVND (reference sequence). Between the trimmed V and J ends, which lost 10 bases and 0 bases, there was a span of 18 bases. The CDR3 loop spans 15 amino acids. CDR3 sequence: CATSGVRQLNTEAFF. DNA of the CDR3: TGTGCCACCTCAGGCGTGCGACAGTTGAACACTGAAGCTTTCTTT.

The V gene is TRBV18, the J gene TRBJ2-2; 7 positions agree with TRBD1. J lost 2 bases, V lost 1 base, and 10 bases had no gene match. This CDR3 has 18 amino acids. Germline V gene lookup returns CDR1 KGHSH and CDR2 LQKENI. In DNA form, the CDR3 reads TGTGCCAGCTCACCACAGGCTCAGGGACAGCTTAACACCGGGGAGCTGTTTTTT. It yields the protein CASSPQAQGQLNTGELFF.

This chain uses TRBV6-6 with TRBJ2-7; 9 positions match TRBD1. The CDR3 loop spans 14 amino acids. V shed 1 base and J 5 bases; nucleotides not matched to a gene: 3. The V gene's germline CDR1 is MNHNY and CDR2 SVGAGI (reference sequence). In DNA form, the CDR3 reads TGTGCCAGCAGTTACTTAGGACAGGGGAACGAGCAGTACTTC. It yields the protein CASSYLGQGNEQYF.

This rearrangement joins TRBV7-9 to TRBJ2-5; possibly TRBD1 or TRBD2 for D (5 bases each). The germline V and J ends were trimmed by 1 base and 2 bases, with 14 bases remaining between them. The CDR3 loop spans 16 amino acids. The germline CDR1 and CDR2 sequences are SEHNR and FQNEAQ (reference sequence). The CDR3: CASSLGDRPIQETQYF. Written as DNA, the CDR3 is TGTGCCAGCAGCTTAGGGGACCGACCCATTCAAGAGACCCAGTACTTC.

The chain is built from TRBV10-3 and TRBJ2-1, with D perhaps TRBD2 (5 bases). Between the trimmed V and J ends, which lost 8 bases and 8 bases, there was a span of 19 bases. The CDR3 covers 14 residues. Germline-derived CDR1 and CDR2 are ENHRY and SYGVKD. The DNA of the CDR3 is TGTGCCATCGGTAGACCCTCGGGGAGATATGAGCAGTTCTTC. Translation: CAIGRPSGRYEQFF.

The CDR3 nucleotides are TGTGCCTGGAGGCGGACAGGGACCACAGATACGCAGTATTTT. This encodes CAWRRTGTTDTQYF. This chain connects TRBV30 to TRBJ2-3; 8 bases map to TRBD1. Germline CDR1 reads GTSNPN; CDR2 reads SVGIG (reference sequence). V was clipped by 3 bases and J by 2 bases; unmatched bases: 4. The CDR3 runs 14 residues.

The chain uses TRBV4-1 and TRBJ1-4; no definite D call. CDR1 is MGHRA and CDR2 is YSYEKL in the germline V gene. Deletions cut 2 bases from V and 3 bases from J, with 13 bases between. The CDR3 extends over 16 amino acids. The CDR3 DNA reads TGCGCCAGCAGCCAAATGGTGGTATCGGCTAATGAAAAACTGTTTTTT. Its protein product is CASSQMVVSANEKLFF.

The rearrangement uses TRBV10-3 and TRBJ2-5; TRBD1 matches at 9 bases. This CDR3 spans 13 amino acids. The V and J ends lost 8 bases and 4 bases, in that order; junction bases with no gene match: 5. CDR1 is ENHRY, CDR2 SYGVKD, per germline. The CDR3 nucleotides are TGTGCCATCGGAGACAGGGGGGGAGAGACCCAGTACTTC. This sequence encodes CAIGDRGGETQYF.

V usage is TRBV18 and J usage is TRBJ1-2; maybe TRBD1 (5 bases). V lost 6 bases and J lost 4, with 15 bases in between. CDR3 length: 14 residues. In germline, CDR1 is KGHSH, CDR2 LQKENI. The CDR3 here is CASSPLGVVYGYTF. In DNA, the CDR3 is TGTGCCAGCTCCCCCTTAGGGGTGGTCTATGGCTACACCTTC.

This chain joins TRBV12-3 or TRBV12-4 and TRBJ1-6, with D possibly TRBD1 on 5 matching bases. Trimming took off 1 base at V and 14 bases at J, with 15 bases between the two ends. The CDR3 is 14 amino acids. The CDR3 loop reads CASSLGQGRTALHF. The CDR3 region has the DNA TGTGCCAGCAGTTTAGGTCAGGGCAGAACAGCCCTCCACTTT.

V usage is TRBV6-1 and J usage is TRBJ2-3, with TRBD2 identical over 9 bases. Trimming cost V 3 bases and J 6 bases; bases outside gene matches: 7. The V gene's germline CDR1 is MNHNS and CDR2 SASEGT. This CDR3 comprises 15 residues. The CDR3 DNA sequence: TGTGCCAGCAGTGACGGCGGGGGGGCGAGGGATACGCAGTATTTT. Translated, it gives CASSDGGGARDTQYF.

The V and J genes are TRBV12-3 or TRBV12-4 and TRBJ1-5, with D perhaps matching TRBD1 (5 bases). The CDR3 covers 15 residues. Trimming took off 1 base at V and 1 base at J, with 8 bases between the two ends. CDR3 coding DNA: TGTGCCAGCAGTTTAGGGGGGTCGAGCAATCAGCCCCAGCATTTT. Protein: CASSLGGSSNQPQHF.

V usage is TRBV2 and J usage is TRBJ1-2; D perhaps matches TRBD1 (6 bases). V was clipped by 5 bases and J by 1 base, with 14 bases between them. The CDR3 consists of 15 residues. The germline CDR1 and CDR2 sequences are SNHLY and FYNNEI. CDR3: CASSSGQSVNYGYTF. For the CDR3, the DNA is TGTGCCAGCAGTAGCGGACAGTCTGTTAACTATGGCTACACCTTC. Based on the CDR3 plus reference TRBV2 and TRBJ1-2, the full variable domain is EPEVTQTPSHQVTQMGQEVILRCVPISNHLYFYWYRQILGQKVEFLVSFYNNEISEKSEIFDDQFSVERPDGSNFTLKIRSTKLEDSAMYFCASSSGQSVNYGYTFGSGTRLTVV.

V is TRBV19 and J is TRBJ1-3, with D possibly being TRBD1 (5 bases). The V gene's germline CDR1 is LNHDA and CDR2 SQIVND (reference sequence). V was shortened by 1 base and J by 1 base, with 5 bases between the two germline ends. The CDR3 runs to 14 residues. The CDR3 here is CASSIGQSGNTIYF. CDR3 DNA sequence: TGTGCCAGTAGTATAGGACAGTCTGGAAACACCATATATTTT.

CDR3 protein: CSVEGTGDEQFF. The CDR3 DNA sequence: TGCAGCGTTGAAGGGACAGGGGATGAGCAGTTCTTC. The genes are TRBV29-1 and TRBJ2-1; 9 nucleotides line up with TRBD1. CDR3 length equals 12 residues. Germline values: CDR1 SQVTM, CDR2 ANQGSEA. The junction had 0 bases not matched to a gene; V was cut back by 1 base and J by 8 bases.

V usage is TRBV5-4 and J usage is TRBJ2-2, with D unclear. There are 15 residues in the CDR3. Trimming removed 1 base at V and 0 bases at J, with 7 bases between. In germline, CDR1 is SGHNT, CDR2 YYREEE (reference sequence). CDR3: CASSLSDPNTGELFF. CDR3 nucleotide sequence: TGTGCCAGCAGCTTGTCGGATCCGAACACCGGGGAGCTGTTTTTT.

This clonotype was seen a single time. The chain has TRBV27 and TRBJ1-6; 9 bases agree with TRBD1. V was clipped by 4 bases and J by 4 bases; unmatched bases: 8. The CDR3 length is 17 residues. Germline V CDR1 and CDR2: MNHEY, SMNVEV (reference sequence). The CDR3 DNA sequence: TGTGCCAGCAGTTCCTACTCGACAGGGGGTTATAATTCACCCCTCCACTTT. Translated, it gives CASSSYSTGGYNSPLHF.

The V call is TRBV29-1, the J call TRBJ1-1; possible D gene TRBD1, 6 bases. V was pared by 6 bases and J by 1 base, with 12 bases between. Germline V CDR1 and CDR2: SQVTM, ANQGSEA. The CDR3 extends over 13 amino acids. DNA of the CDR3: TGCAGCGTCCGAAGACAGGAGAACACTGAAGCTTTCTTT. Translated, it gives CSVRRQENTEAFF.

The genes are TRBV7-2 and TRBJ1-1, with D uncertain. CDR1 SGHTA and CDR2 FQGNSA come from the germline V gene. Trimming took 4 bases from V and 8 from J, leaving 14 bases between them. The CDR3 is made up of 13 amino acids. CDR3 in amino acids: CASSSLLGFEAFF. The CDR3 nucleotides read TGTGCCAGCAGCTCCCTTCTAGGGTTCGAAGCTTTCTTT.

The chain links TRBV6-5 to TRBJ2-1; D is uncertain. The CDR3 is made up of 12 amino acids. V was clipped by 8 bases and J by 7 bases, with 12 bases between them. Germline V lookup: CDR1 MNHEY, CDR2 SVGAGI. In DNA, the CDR3 is TGTGCCAGCCGGGCTCCCGGGAATGAGCAGTTCTTC. As protein: CASRAPGNEQFF.